This passage covers 12 T cell receptor beta chains from one sample sequenced in a study of T-cell reconstitution after alpha-beta-depleted transplantation in children. Unique molecular identifiers were incorporated when the TCRbeta library was constructed. A single record per CDR3 protein comes from TCRdb applying MiXCR to the PCR reads. The sample shows 200,000 to 250,000 distinct CDR3 sequences, roughly 10% of them seen only once. The sample consisted of PBMCs from the stem cell graft donor, taken from the stem cell graft. The source of these receptors is a human donor who donated a stem cell graft to a child with acute lymphoblastic leukemia.

This clonotype was recorded many times. The V and J genes are TRBV3-1 and TRBJ2-3; either TRBD1 or TRBD2 may supply D (5 bases each). Trimming took 1 base from V and 10 from J, leaving 9 bases between them. Germline values: CDR1 LGHDT, CDR2 YNNKEL (reference sequence). CDR3 length: 12 residues. CDR3 bases: TGTGCCAGCAGCCAAGGGGGACGCTCGCAGTATTTT. The encoded protein is CASSQGGRSQYF.

The chain links TRBV7-2 to TRBJ1-1; D unclear. The germline gives CDR1 SGHTA, CDR2 FQGNSA. CDR3 length equals 13 residues. Trimming took 2 bases from V and 4 from J, leaving 8 bases between them. The CDR3 sequence is CASSLSVVTEAFF. CDR3 bases: TGTGCCAGCAGCTTATCGGTTGTCACTGAAGCTTTCTTT.

V usage is TRBV7-9 and J usage is TRBJ2-5; D unresolved. This CDR3 has 12 residues. V was pared by 4 bases and J by 5 bases, with 8 bases between. CDR1 SEHNR and CDR2 FQNEAQ come from the germline V gene (reference sequence). CDR3 residues: CASSSMPETQYF. The CDR3 DNA follows: TGTGCCAGCAGCTCAATGCCGGAGACCCAGTACTTC.

The chain uses TRBV10-3 and TRBJ2-7; 7 positions match TRBD1. Trimming cost V 3 bases and J 2 bases; bases outside gene matches: 7. The CDR3 covers 15 residues. Germline V lookup: CDR1 ENHRY, CDR2 SYGVKD. The DNA of the CDR3 is TGTGCCATCAGTGAAGGACAGGTTGGCCCCTACGAGCAGTACTTC. Translation gives CAISEGQVGPYEQYF.

This clonotype was detected a few times. The V gene is TRBV6-1, the J gene TRBJ1-2; 8 bases fit TRBD1. The CDR3 spans 18 residues. Losses at the gene ends were 7 bases for V and 6 bases for J; bases not matched to a gene: 22. Germline CDR1 MNHNS, CDR2 SASEGT. CDR3 nucleotides: TGTGCCAGCAACTCAGGACAGGGACTCGGAGGGCCAGGGGATGGCTACACCTTC. Protein sequence: CASNSGQGLGGPGDGYTF.

Many counts were recorded for this clonotype. The chain uses TRBV11-3 and TRBJ2-5; a weak D match, TRBD1 (6 bases). Germline-derived CDR1 and CDR2 are SGHNT and YENEEA. CDR3 length equals 19 residues. V lost 2 bases and J 1 base, leaving 23 bases between the germline ends. CDR3 in amino acids: CASSLNRALYDWVQETQYF. CDR3 nucleotides: TGTGCCAGCAGCTTAAACAGGGCCCTCTATGATTGGGTCCAAGAGACCCAGTACTTC.

This chain uses TRBV11-3 with TRBJ2-7; weak D call: TRBD2 (6 bases). This CDR3 is 15 amino acids long. CDR1 is SGHNT, CDR2 YENEEA, per germline. Trimming removed 1 base at V and 1 base at J, with 11 bases between. CDR3 in amino acids: CASSLGPGESYEQYF. CDR3 coding DNA: TGTGCCAGCAGCTTAGGGCCGGGGGAATCCTACGAGCAGTACTTC. The whole variable domain, filled in from reference TRBV11-3 and TRBJ2-7, reads EAGVVQSPRYKIIEKKQPVAFWCNPISGHNTLYWYLQNLGQGPELLIRYENEEAVDDSQLPKDRFSAERLKGVDSTLKIQPAELGDSAVYLCASSLGPGESYEQYFGPGTRLTVT.

The chain combines TRBV5-1 with TRBJ1-1, with D possibly TRBD1 on 6 matching bases. CDR3 length: 13 residues. V lost 0 bases, J lost 4 bases, and 7 bases lay in between. CDR1 is SGHRS and CDR2 is YFSETQ in the germline V gene. CDR3 sequence (DNA): TGCGCCAGCAGCTTGGACAGGGTCACTGAAGCTTTCTTT. It translates to CASSLDRVTEAFF.

This clonotype turned up a few times. The rearrangement uses TRBV6-5 and TRBJ1-1, with no clear D. The germline V and J ends were trimmed by 0 bases and 2 bases, with 16 bases remaining between them. This CDR3 has 17 amino acids. CDR1 is MNHEY, CDR2 SVGAGI, per germline. DNA for the CDR3: TGTGCCAGCAGTTACTCGGACCTGGGCCCAACCAACACTGAAGCTTTCTTT. Protein: CASSYSDLGPTNTEAFF.

This clonotype was detected many times. The chain recombines TRBV5-1 with TRBJ2-5; no firm D call. V was pared by 4 bases and J by 2 bases, with 9 bases between. The length of the CDR3 is 13 residues. The germline CDR1 and CDR2 sequences are SGHRS and YFSETQ. The CDR3 coding sequence is TGCGCCAGCAGCAACCAAGGACAAGAGACCCAGTACTTC. Translation gives CASSNQGQETQYF.

The CDR3 here is CASSPLAGGQFF. Written as DNA, the CDR3 is TGTGCCAGCAGTCCCCTAGCGGGGGGGCAGTTCTTC. V gene TRBV6-5 combines with J gene TRBJ2-1; 11 positions match TRBD2. CDR1 is MNHEY, CDR2 SVGAGI, per germline. The CDR3 is 12 amino acids. The junction had 3 bases not matched to a gene; V was cut back by 5 bases and J by 12 bases.

The chain has TRBV7-9 and TRBJ1-1; unclear D gene. From germline, CDR1 is SEHNR and CDR2 FQNEAQ (reference sequence). V lost 7 bases, J lost 8 bases, and 17 bases lay in between. There are 13 residues in the CDR3. The CDR3 sequence is CASNTGGGVEAFF. The CDR3 region has the DNA TGTGCCAGCAACACGGGCGGAGGCGTGGAAGCTTTCTTT.